Sequencing of this T cell receptor (beta chain) was carried out in a study of T cells in Graves' hyperthyroidism and ophthalmopathy. General study points: Progression to ophthalmopathy was predicted a median of 6.5 months early.

This CDR3 contains 14 residues. J was trimmed by 4 bases and V by 8 bases; bases with no gene match: 10. Per germline, CDR1 MNHEY and CDR2 SMNVEV (reference sequence). Authors of the study amplified TCR beta CDR3 regions from RNA transcripts. Using the HTBI primer set, a first-round RT-PCR was run on the TCR CDR3. MiXCR was run by TCRdb on the multiplex PCR reads, yielding one entry per CDR3 protein. The sample includes around 600,000 distinct CDR3 sequences, 14% seen only once; the top ten take around 13%. Diagnosis rested on symptoms, serum thyroxine and TRAb, thyroid ultrasound, and orbital computed tomography. For this clonotype: The antigen remains unidentified.

The TCR comes from a woman aged 50 to 60 with Graves' ophthalmopathy. The sequencing input was blood. The chain recombines TRBV27 with TRBJ1-2; 7 nucleotides align to TRBD1. CDR3 amino acids: CASGPRQGSYGYTF. The CDR3 DNA reads TGTGCCAGCGGTCCACGACAGGGTAGCTATGGCTACACCTTC.